These 10 T cell receptor beta chains were sequenced from one sample in a study of T-cell memory formation after mild COVID-19. MiXCR was run by TCRdb on the 5' RACE reads, yielding one entry per CDR3 protein. The sample shows some 410,000 distinct CDR3 sequences, more than 20% of them seen only once. The sample taken for sequencing was PBMCs or a T cell subset sorted from them (not recorded which). The receptors shown here come from an adult woman who had mild COVID-19 (a few samples of this study predate the infection). Cell type and time point are not known.

In this sample, this clonotype turned up a few times. The CDR3 DNA is TGCGCCAGCAGCCCACTCGGGACTAGCGGGGGGGCCGGGGAGCTGTTTTTT. Protein sequence: CASSPLGTSGGAGELFF. This sequence joins TRBV4-1 and TRBJ2-2; 16 bases are shared with TRBD2. This CDR3 is 17 amino acids long. The germline V gene encodes CDR1 MGHRA and CDR2 YSYEKL. V lost 4 bases to trimming and J lost 6 bases; unmatched junction nucleotides: 5.

This clonotype was observed a handful of times. This chain joins TRBV7-6 and TRBJ2-7, with 8 bases that match TRBD1. Germline lookup yields CDR1 SGHVS and CDR2 FNYEAQ. V dropped 5 bases and J dropped 6; count of bases not matched to a gene: 9. This CDR3 contains 14 residues. In DNA form, the CDR3 reads TGTGCCAGCAGCACCAGGACAGGGTCCGTCGAGCAGTACTTC. Translating gives CASSTRTGSVEQYF.

V and J are TRBV7-2 and TRBJ2-7; D is unresolved. The CDR3 runs 15 residues. CDR1 and CDR2 (germline): SGHTA, FQGNSA. V was trimmed by 5 bases and J by 2 bases, leaving 16 bases between them. The CDR3 DNA reads as TGTGCCAGCAGCCTAGGCTCGGCGGTCCCCTACGAGCAGTACTTC. Protein sequence: CASSLGSAVPYEQYF.

The table lists this clonotype with a few counts. For the CDR3, the DNA is TGCGCCAGCATGGAAGAGTACGAGCAGTACTTC. This sequence encodes CASMEEYEQYF. The V gene is TRBV5-1, the J gene TRBJ2-7; no definite D call. This CDR3 region has 11 residues. Trimming removed 6 bases from V and 4 bases from J, with 8 bases in between. Looked up from germline, CDR1 is SGHRS and CDR2 is YFSETQ.

This clonotype was found a few times. This chain links TRBV29-1 with TRBJ1-2; maybe TRBD1 (5 bases). The CDR3 loop spans 15 amino acids. V was clipped by 3 bases and J by 2 bases, with 16 bases between them. The germline V gene encodes CDR1 SQVTM and CDR2 ANQGSEA. CDR3 in DNA: TGCAGCGTTGAGGGTGACAGAACGAAGAACTATGGCTACACCTTC. It encodes CSVEGDRTKNYGYTF.

The V and J genes are TRBV20-1 and TRBJ2-1; 9 bases are a match to TRBD2. Germline assignment: CDR1 DFQATT and CDR2 SNEGSKA (reference sequence). The CDR3 covers 16 residues. V was clipped by 1 base and J by 3 bases; unmatched bases: 7. The CDR3, as DNA: TGCAGTGCTAGAGCTCGGAAGCGGGGGGACTACAATGAGCAGTTCTTC. Amino acids: CSARARKRGDYNEQFF.

This clonotype was seen only a few times. The genes are TRBV24-1 and TRBJ2-1, with 8 positions matching TRBD2. This CDR3 comprises 13 residues. V lost 6 bases to trimming and J lost 3 bases; unmatched junction nucleotides: 0. The V gene's germline CDR1 is KGHDR and CDR2 SFDVKD. CDR3 nucleotide sequence: TGTGCCACCAGTCTAGCGGGCTACAATGAGCAGTTCTTC. Residues: CATSLAGYNEQFF.

This clonotype was detected ten times or more. The CDR3 DNA reads as TGTGCCAGCAGCTTAGGGGGAGGCGGCCAGCCCCAGCATTTT. Protein sequence: CASSLGGGGQPQHF. The rearrangement links TRBV7-2 to TRBJ1-5; no reliable D call. Trimming left V 1 base short and J 7 bases short, with 11 bases between. Per germline, CDR1 SGHTA and CDR2 FQGNSA. The CDR3 sequence is 14 residues long.

This chain joins TRBV6-1 and TRBJ2-2; D gene unclear. The CDR3 is 13 amino acids. Trimming stripped 3 bases from V and 5 bases from J, with 7 bases between. Germline V gives CDR1 MNHNS, CDR2 SASEGT. The CDR3 is CASSEFWTGELFF. CDR3 bases: TGTGCCAGCAGTGAGTTTTGGACCGGGGAGCTGTTTTTT.

This clonotype was counted only a few times. J is TRBJ2-1 and V is TRBV6-6; the D gene is possibly TRBD2 (5 bases). CDR1 and CDR2 from the germline V gene are MNHNY and SVGAGI (reference sequence). V dropped 4 bases and J dropped 7 bases, with 11 bases sitting between them. The CDR3 spans 13 residues. The CDR3, as DNA: TGTGCCAGCAGTTTCCTACTAGAGAATGAGCAGTTCTTC. Protein sequence: CASSFLLENEQFF.